The text below deals with one T cell receptor (beta chain). Its cognate antigen has yet to be identified. The DNA is left out, because the CDR3 cannot be placed on it with certainty; the CDR3 is given as TCRdb lists it. Taken from cysteine to phenylalanine, the CDR3 has 20 residues. These data belong to a study of tumor-infiltrating lymphocytes in oesophageal squamous cell carcinoma listed by TCRdb under 2016. Receptors were amplified or captured by PCR. Sequencer: Illumina HiSeq 2000. TCRdb handled the public reads itself, with Q25 trimming in fastp and clone calling in MiXCR, and kept productive beta chains. Identical CDR3 proteins give one entry, which carries the most common genes and DNA. Recorded for this sample are 15,000 to 17,000 distinct CDR3 sequences; over 50% of them occurred a single time. The biggest ten clones account for around two fifths of the sample.

Sequencing used esophageal tumor tissue. This chain joins TRBV7-5 to TRBJ2-3; the table's D call, TRBD1, was not checked against the DNA. TRBV7-5 is deemed a pseudogene. The TCR was taken from a female donor with esophageal squamous cell carcinoma. CDR3 protein: CISVPEAYPDDRGGNQPQHF.